The 31 T cell receptor beta chains listed next were all sequenced from one sample in a study of blood T cell repertoires in COVID-19. Profiling relied on immunoSEQ multiplex PCR, and the TCRdb table lists in-frame clones only, not all of them. Among fewer than 450,000 clones listed, 90% were seen once. The specimen was PBMCs or T cells enriched from blood (not recorded which). The origin of the receptors is a man aged 18-30 years who had recovered from COVID-19.

This clone was seen once. The gene calls are TRBV7-6 and TRBJ2-1, with D perhaps matching TRBD2 (7 bases). V lost 5 bases and J 5 bases, leaving 25 bases between the germline ends. The germline CDR1 and CDR2 sequences are SGHVS and FNYEAQ. This CDR3 is built from 18 residues. CDR3: CASSPRARGGSGHNEQFF. The CDR3 DNA reads as TGTGCCAGCAGCCCAAGGGCGAGGGGGGGAAGCGGTCACAATGAGCAGTTCTTC.

The rearrangement uses TRBV5-1 and TRBJ2-1, with TRBD2 matching over 9 bases. Germline V CDR1 and CDR2: SGHRS, YFSETQ. Unmatched junction bases numbered 9, after V lost 4 bases and J lost 7 bases. This CDR3 region has 15 residues. The CDR3, as DNA: TGCGCCAGCAGCCCTATAGCGGGAGCCGCTAATGAGCAGTTCTTC. This codes for CASSPIAGAANEQFF. Full variable domain (remainder filled in from reference TRBV5-1 and TRBJ2-1): KAGVTQTPRYLIKTRGQQVTLSCSPISGHRSVSWYQQTPGQGLQFLFEYFSETQRNKGNFPGRFSGRQFSNSRSEMNVSTLELGDSALYLCASSPIAGAANEQFFGPGTRLTVL.

The chain carries TRBV19 and TRBJ1-2; no reliable D call. The CDR3 totals 15 residues. V was shortened by 1 base and J by 6 bases, with 15 bases between the two germline ends. Per the germline V gene, CDR1 is LNHDA and CDR2 is SQIVND (reference sequence). The CDR3 loop reads CASSIAPGGNHGYTF. In nucleotides, the CDR3 is TGTGCCAGTAGTATAGCCCCCGGCGGGAACCATGGCTACACCTTC.

The chain combines TRBV24-1 with TRBJ1-5, with a tentative D call TRBD1 (6 bases). Between the trimmed V and J ends, which lost 6 bases and 6 bases, there was a span of 14 bases. Looked up from germline, CDR1 is KGHDR and CDR2 is SFDVKD. The CDR3 runs 14 residues. The CDR3 sequence is CATSLGDMVQPQHF. As DNA, the CDR3 is TGTGCCACCAGTCTTGGGGACATGGTTCAGCCCCAGCATTTT.

The J gene is TRBJ2-5, the V gene TRBV5-4; 7 bases are a match to TRBD2. With 1 base clipped from V and 5 bases from J, the junction kept 14 bases outside the gene matches. Germline V gene data show CDR1 as SGHNT and CDR2 as YYREEE (reference sequence). This CDR3 is 17 amino acids long. CDR3 coding DNA: TGTGCCAGCAGCTTGAGGCTGGGCGGGAGTCGTTTGGAGACCCAGTACTTC. Residues: CASSLRLGGSRLETQYF.

CDR3 in amino acids: CASSPTGGLVNEQFF. The DNA of the CDR3 is TGTGCCAGCTCACCAACCGGGGGGCTTGTGAATGAGCAGTTCTTC. The rearrangement links TRBV18 to TRBJ2-1; TRBD2 is a possible D gene (7 bases). Germline CDR1 KGHSH, CDR2 LQKENI. The V gene lost 2 bases and the J gene lost 7 bases, with 15 bases spanning the gap. CDR3 length: 15 residues. The whole variable domain, remainder taken from reference TRBV18 and TRBJ2-1, is NAGVMQNPRHLVRRRGQEARLRCSPMKGHSHVYWYRQLPEEGLKFMVYLQKENIIDESGMPKERFSAEFPKEGPSILRIQQVVRGDSAAYFCASSPTGGLVNEQFFGPGTRLTVL.

Of note for this clone: Distinct nucleotide sequences in the sample also encode this CDR3. The chain couples TRBV9 to TRBJ2-1; TRBD2 aligns across 8 bases. The CDR3 has 15 residues. Germline loops: CDR1 SGDLS, CDR2 YYNGEE. V lost 0 bases and J lost 3; bases outside the gene matches: 2. The CDR3 nucleotides are TGTGCCAGCAGCGTAGATAGCGGGGTCTACAATGAGCAGTTCTTC. Translating it yields CASSVDSGVYNEQFF.

The V gene is TRBV19, the J gene TRBJ2-7; perhaps TRBD1 as D (6 bases). The CDR3 sequence is 13 residues long. Germline V gene lookup returns CDR1 LNHDA and CDR2 SQIVND (reference sequence). The V end lost 6 bases, the J end lost 6 bases, and 15 bases lay between the germline ends. In nucleotides, the CDR3 is TGTGCCAGTAGCCCTAGGGACACAGCCGAGCAGTACTTC. Amino acid sequence: CASSPRDTAEQYF.

The chain has TRBV7-2 and TRBJ2-2; D might be TRBD2 (5 bases). This CDR3 has 13 amino acids. Trimming removed 5 bases from V and 7 bases from J, with 11 bases in between. CDR1 is SGHTA, CDR2 FQGNSA, per germline. The CDR3 DNA is TGTGCCAGCAGCCGGCGGGTCCACGGGGAGCTGTTTTTT. This sequence encodes CASSRRVHGELFF.

The chain employs TRBV6-5 and TRBJ2-7; 8 bases fit TRBD1. J was trimmed by 3 bases and V by 4 bases; bases with no gene match: 8. Looked up from germline, CDR1 is MNHEY and CDR2 is SVGAGI. The CDR3 is 15 residues long. CDR3 protein: CASSFDRGKFYEQYF. CDR3 nucleotide sequence: TGTGCCAGCAGTTTCGACAGGGGCAAATTCTACGAGCAGTACTTC.

The V and J genes are TRBV7-9 and TRBJ2-3, with TRBD2 identical over 9 bases. The CDR3 totals 19 residues. V shed 1 base, J shed 3 bases, and the junction held 14 bases outside the gene matches. The germline V gene encodes CDR1 SEHNR and CDR2 FQNEAQ (reference sequence). CDR3 region: CASSLVSLAGLSGTDTQYF. The CDR3 bases are TGTGCCAGCAGCTTAGTTTCCCTAGCGGGACTTTCTGGGACAGATACGCAGTATTTT.

The CDR3: CASSLSRGNNQPQHF. The CDR3 DNA follows: TGTGCCAGCAGTTTAAGTAGGGGTAACAATCAGCCCCAGCATTTT. This chain connects TRBV28 to TRBJ1-5; tentatively, D is TRBD1 (5 bases). Trimming removed 2 bases at V and 3 bases at J, with 11 bases between. The germline V gene encodes CDR1 MDHEN and CDR2 SYDVKM. The CDR3 is 15 amino acids.

This clone was counted once. Here the CDR3 DNA reads TGTGCCAGCGCACAATTAGGGACAGGGACGTACAATGAGCAGTTCTTC. It yields the protein CASAQLGTGTYNEQFF. The chain links TRBV11-2 to TRBJ2-1; 9 bases map to TRBD1. The CDR3 is made up of 16 amino acids. In germline, CDR1 is SGHAT, CDR2 FQNNGV. The J segment lost 4 bases and the V segment lost 8 bases, leaving 12 bases of the junction unmatched.

The chain recombines TRBV29-1 with TRBJ1-6; a possible D gene is TRBD1 (5 bases). The germline V and J ends were trimmed by 5 bases and 10 bases, with 15 bases remaining between them. Germline loops: CDR1 SQVTM, CDR2 ANQGSEA. This CDR3 region has 13 residues. The CDR3 is CSVSEGVGSPLHF. DNA of the CDR3: TGCAGCGTTTCTGAAGGGGTTGGCTCACCCCTCCACTTT.

This clone was seen at least ten times. This sequence joins TRBV5-4 and TRBJ1-2, with D perhaps TRBD1 (5 bases). There are 14 residues in the CDR3. CDR1 and CDR2 (germline): SGHNT, YYREEE (reference sequence). V gave up 0 bases and J gave up 4 bases, with 10 bases separating them. The CDR3 region is CASSLVQGSYGYTF. The CDR3 nucleotides read TGTGCCAGCAGCTTGGTCCAGGGAAGCTATGGCTACACCTTC.

The J gene is TRBJ1-2, the V gene TRBV6-1; D unresolved. V dropped 2 bases and J dropped 13 bases, with 11 bases sitting between them. CDR1 is MNHNS, CDR2 SASEGT, per germline. This CDR3 is 11 amino acids long. The CDR3 bases are TGTGCCAGCAGTGAACACTCCCCCGCCACCTTC. Translating it yields CASSEHSPATF.

This clone appeared a few times. The chain carries TRBV4-1 and TRBJ2-1, with D perhaps TRBD2 (6 bases). The CDR3 loop spans 14 amino acids. The ends were cut back, 7 bases at V and 3 bases at J, with 13 bases in the middle. The germline V gene has CDR1 MGHRA and CDR2 YSYEKL. In DNA form, the CDR3 reads TGCGCCAGCACTTATAGCGGTCTCTACAATGAGCAGTTCTTC. Translating gives CASTYSGLYNEQFF.

V usage is TRBV28 and J usage is TRBJ1-2, with a possible D match to TRBD1 (5 bases). The CDR3 totals 17 residues. V lost 3 bases and J 4 bases, leaving 21 bases between the germline ends. Germline V gene data show CDR1 as MDHEN and CDR2 as SYDVKM. CDR3 amino acids: CASSFSADRPQGYGYTF. Here the CDR3 DNA reads TGTGCCAGCAGTTTCTCCGCGGACCGCCCCCAGGGCTATGGCTACACCTTC.

This clone was seen a handful of times. The V and J genes are TRBV6-6 and TRBJ1-5, with TRBD1 matching over 7 bases. Looked up from germline, CDR1 is MNHNY and CDR2 is SVGAGI (reference sequence). The V segment lost 4 bases and the J segment 0 bases; nucleotides outside the gene matches: 6. The CDR3 runs 16 residues. The CDR3 here is CASSSGQLYSNQPQHF. The CDR3 DNA sequence: TGTGCCAGCAGTTCGGGACAGCTTTATAGCAATCAGCCCCAGCATTTT.

This clone is a singleton in its sample. The chain joins TRBV27 to TRBJ2-1, with TRBD2 matching 14 bases. V lost 5 bases to trimming and J lost 4 bases; unmatched junction nucleotides: 10. CDR3 length: 18 residues. Looked up from germline, CDR1 is MNHEY and CDR2 is SMNVEV (reference sequence). The CDR3 region is CASSRAGTSGRTYNEQFF. CDR3 sequence (DNA): TGTGCCAGCAGTCGAGCCGGGACTAGCGGGAGAACTTACAATGAGCAGTTCTTC.

V gene TRBV2 combines with J gene TRBJ2-5; TRBD2 matches 8 bases. With V trimmed by 3 bases and J by 5 bases, 8 bases remained unmatched. The CDR3 sequence is 15 residues long. Germline values: CDR1 SNHLY, CDR2 FYNNEI. The CDR3: CASSDPGGRLETQYF. The CDR3, as DNA: TGTGCCAGCAGTGATCCCGGCGGGAGGCTTGAGACCCAGTACTTC.

V gene TRBV2 combines with J gene TRBJ2-1, with a tentative D call TRBD2 (5 bases). Germline assignment: CDR1 SNHLY and CDR2 FYNNEI. The CDR3 has 12 amino acids. V was clipped by 8 bases and J by 10 bases, with 15 bases between them. The CDR3 region has the DNA TGTGCCAGCGGATCGACGGGATTCGAGCAGTTCTTC. It encodes CASGSTGFEQFF.

The rearrangement uses TRBV5-1 and TRBJ1-1; TRBD1 matches at 8 bases. The CDR3 has 15 residues. CDR1 and CDR2 from the germline V gene are SGHRS and YFSETQ. The V gene end was trimmed by 2 bases and the J gene end by 4 bases; junction bases not matched to a gene: 7. The CDR3 loop is CASSFPGTGATEAFF. CDR3 DNA sequence: TGCGCCAGCAGCTTTCCCGGGACAGGAGCCACTGAAGCTTTCTTT.

This chain links TRBV19 with TRBJ1-4; D not certain. The germline V gene has CDR1 LNHDA and CDR2 SQIVND (reference sequence). The V end was cut by 5 bases, the J end by 8 bases, with 12 bases between. This CDR3 is 13 amino acids long. CDR3 in amino acids: CASSAWAQEKLFF. Here the CDR3 DNA reads TGTGCCAGTAGTGCTTGGGCCCAAGAAAAACTGTTTTTT.

This clone has only one observation. The V call is TRBV27, the J call TRBJ2-7; TRBD1 matches at 7 bases. Germline V CDR1 and CDR2: MNHEY, SMNVEV (reference sequence). V lost 5 bases, J lost 2 bases, and 6 bases stayed unmatched. The CDR3 totals 14 residues. The CDR3 nucleotides read TGTGCCAGCAGTCCCTGGACAGGAACCTACGAGCAGTACTTC. It yields the protein CASSPWTGTYEQYF.

The gene calls are TRBV7-8 and TRBJ2-1; the D gene is possibly TRBD2 (6 bases). Germline V gene sequence: CDR1 SGHVS, CDR2 FQNEAQ. V was clipped by 4 bases and J by 2 bases, with 15 bases between them. This CDR3 is 16 amino acids long. The CDR3 bases are TGTGCCAGCAGCTCTACTTTCTCGGGGGCCTACAATGAGCAGTTCTTC. Translated, it gives CASSSTFSGAYNEQFF.

This sequence joins TRBV2 and TRBJ1-1; D is uncertain. V lost 3 bases and J lost 0, with 14 bases in between. CDR1 and CDR2 (germline): SNHLY, FYNNEI. CDR3 length: 16 amino acids. The CDR3 protein is CASSDIQQELNTEAFF. The CDR3 nucleotides are TGTGCCAGCAGTGATATACAGCAAGAGCTGAACACTGAAGCTTTCTTT.

This clone was picked up one time. The identical CDR3 is also encoded by other nucleotide sequences in the sample. V and J are TRBV28 and TRBJ1-1; D gene uncertain. V lost 5 bases and J 0 bases, leaving 10 bases between the germline ends. Per the germline V gene, CDR1 is MDHEN and CDR2 is SYDVKM. There are 14 residues in the CDR3. CDR3 nucleotide sequence: TGTGCCAGCAGTCCACCCGACATGAACACTGAAGCTTTCTTT. Amino acids: CASSPPDMNTEAFF.

The count of this clone is one. CDR3 residues: CASAKQVENTEAFF. Here the CDR3 DNA reads TGTGCCAGCGCAAAACAGGTGGAGAACACTGAAGCTTTCTTT. The chain joins TRBV27 to TRBJ1-1; D is perhaps TRBD1 (5 bases). V lost 8 bases to trimming and J lost 1 base, with 14 bases between them. CDR1 is MNHEY, CDR2 SMNVEV, per germline (reference sequence). This CDR3 has 14 residues.

CDR3 sequence (DNA): TGTGCCAGCAGTTTCAGCACTGACTTCGAGCAGTACTTC. Its translation: CASSFSTDFEQYF. The chain couples TRBV12-3 or TRBV12-4 to TRBJ2-7; D remains ambiguous. Trimming shortened V by 3 bases and J by 6 bases, and 12 bases separated the two germline ends. The CDR3 is 13 residues long.

This chain uses TRBV18 with TRBJ1-2, with TRBD1 as a possible D gene (5 bases). Germline lookup yields CDR1 KGHSH and CDR2 LQKENI. V was trimmed by 6 bases and J by 6 bases, leaving 14 bases between them. This CDR3 is built from 13 residues. This CDR3 is CASSRRGGDGYTF. The CDR3 DNA sequence: TGTGCCAGCTCCCGGCGGGGGGGAGATGGCTACACCTTC.